The 25 T cell receptor beta chains given below trace back to one sample, sequenced in a study of shared clonotypes between healthy human individuals. Repertoires were generated with immunoSEQ multiplex PCR, while TCRdb's copy carries only in-frame clones and drops some. Here the sample spans more than 850,000 clones, 70% to 80% being singletons. Source material: memory CD4+ T cells from PBMCs. Stated subset: CD45RA-negative fraction. These receptors were obtained from a man aged 18 to 35 in good health. Some clones in this sample may be carry-over from other donors' samples.

CDR3 sequence reads: CASRRKGVQETQYF. The CDR3 DNA reads TGTGCGTCTAGAAGGAAGGGGGTTCAAGAGACCCAGTACTTC. The genes are TRBV7-2 and TRBJ2-5; D possibly corresponds to TRBD1 (6 bases). CDR3 length: 14 amino acids. CDR1 is SGHTA, CDR2 FQGNSA, per germline.

This clone was seen only once. The chain couples TRBV7-3 to TRBJ2-6; D is unresolved. CDR3 size: 16 residues. V lost 0 bases and J 4 bases, leaving 10 bases between the germline ends. Germline values: CDR1 SGHTA, CDR2 FQGTGA. The CDR3 coding sequence is TGTGCCAGCAGCTTAACGGAGCTATCCGGGGCCAACGTCCTGACTTTC. This codes for CASSLTELSGANVLTF.

The rearrangement joins TRBV5-1 to TRBJ2-3; TRBD2 matches 10 bases. The CDR3 spans 15 residues. Germline V lookup: CDR1 SGHRS, CDR2 YFSETQ. Unmatched junction bases numbered 7, after V lost 7 bases and J lost 2 bases. The CDR3 coding sequence is TGCGCCAGCGGCCGGACTAGCGGTCTCACAGATACGCAGTATTTT. Protein: CASGRTSGLTDTQYF.

The chain joins TRBV30 to TRBJ2-7; 10 bases match TRBD1. The germline V gene has CDR1 GTSNPN and CDR2 SVGIG (reference sequence). The CDR3 contains 13 residues. The trim removed 4 bases at V and 3 bases at J, leaving 3 bases unmatched. This CDR3 reads CAWTGTGDYEQYF. The CDR3 DNA reads TGTGCCTGGACCGGGACAGGGGACTACGAGCAGTACTTC.

The rearrangement joins TRBV4-2 to TRBJ2-7; possible D gene TRBD2, 5 bases. Per the germline V gene, CDR1 is LGHNA and CDR2 is YNFKEQ. Trimming shortened V by 2 bases and J by 4 bases, and 24 bases separated the two germline ends. The length of the CDR3 is 18 residues. The CDR3 spells CASSQQKDREGLGYEQYF. CDR3 in DNA: TGTGCCAGCAGCCAACAGAAGGACCGGGAAGGATTGGGGTACGAGCAGTACTTC.

This chain joins TRBV7-2 and TRBJ2-1, with 16 positions matching TRBD2. With 5 bases clipped from V and 3 bases from J, the junction kept 4 bases outside the gene matches. This CDR3 is built from 17 residues. Germline CDR1 and CDR2: SGHTA and FQGNSA. CDR3 sequence (DNA): TGTGCCAGCAGCGCGGGACTAGCGGGAGGGATCTACAATGAGCAGTTCTTC. Its translation is CASSAGLAGGIYNEQFF.

The chain uses TRBV15 and TRBJ2-1, with D maybe TRBD2 (6 bases). V was pared by 5 bases and J by 9 bases, with 14 bases between. The CDR3 has 13 amino acids. Germline V lookup: CDR1 LNHNV, CDR2 YYDKDF (reference sequence). CDR3 region: CATSEFPGAEQFF. The DNA for the CDR3 is TGTGCCACCAGCGAGTTCCCGGGAGCTGAGCAGTTCTTC.

The chain carries TRBV7-8 and TRBJ1-5; TRBD1 is a possible D gene (5 bases). The CDR3 sequence is 15 residues long. Trimming removed 1 base at V and 5 bases at J, with 12 bases between. Germline V lookup: CDR1 SGHVS, CDR2 FQNEAQ. CDR3 coding DNA: TGTGCCAGCAGCTTAGACAGCGCAGGGCATCAGCCCCAGCATTTT. It translates to CASSLDSAGHQPQHF.

A note on this clone: Since a much larger clone is just one base distant, this may be a read error. The genes are TRBV11-3 and TRBJ1-1, with a possible D match to TRBD1 (6 bases). Germline CDR1 is SGHNT and CDR2 is YENEEA. This CDR3 comprises 13 residues. V was pared by 4 bases and J by 3 bases, with 9 bases between. CDR3 DNA sequence: TGTGCCAGCAGCTCCGGACAGTACACTGAAGCTTTCTTT. It specifies CASSSGQYTEAFF. The entire variable domain, with the rest obtained from reference TRBV11-3 and TRBJ1-1, is as follows: EAGVVQSPRYKIIEKKQPVAFWCNPISGHNTLYWYLQNLGQGPELLIRYENEEAVDDSQLPKDRFSAERLKGVDSTLKIQPAELGDSAVYLCASSSGQYTEAFFGQGTRLTVV.

V is TRBV28 and J is TRBJ1-2; no clear D. Germline values: CDR1 MDHEN, CDR2 SYDVKM. The CDR3 is 14 residues long. Trimming removed 3 bases from V and 4 bases from J, with 12 bases in between. The CDR3 nucleotides read TGTGCCAGCAGTTTGATTGCCGGAAGCTATGGCTACACCTTC. Protein product: CASSLIAGSYGYTF.

As for this clone: Distinct nucleotide sequences in the sample also encode this CDR3. J is TRBJ1-5 and V is TRBV7-9; a possible D gene is TRBD1 (6 bases). Germline V gives CDR1 SEHNR, CDR2 FQNEAQ (reference sequence). The ends were cut back, 2 bases at V and 3 bases at J, with 8 bases in the middle. CDR3 length: 14 amino acids. CDR3 bases: TGTGCCAGCAGCTTAACGGGGGCCAATCAGCCCCAGCATTTT. It codes for CASSLTGANQPQHF.

This clone was seen a handful of times. This chain joins TRBV10-3 and TRBJ2-1, with a possible D match to TRBD2 (7 bases). V lost 10 bases, J lost 6 bases, and 19 bases lay in between. There are 14 residues in the CDR3. The V gene's germline CDR1 is ENHRY and CDR2 SYGVKD. This CDR3 reads CATEGGGTGNEQFF. In DNA, the CDR3 is TGTGCCACAGAGGGAGGGGGGACCGGCAATGAGCAGTTCTTC.

For the CDR3, the DNA is TGTGCCACCTCCGCGGAGACCTATGGCTACACCTTC. Its protein is CATSAETYGYTF. The gene calls are TRBV15 and TRBJ1-2; D is undetermined. CDR1 and CDR2 (germline): LNHNV, YYDKDF (reference sequence). The length of the CDR3 is 12 residues. V dropped 8 bases and J dropped 4 bases, with 11 bases sitting between them.

J is TRBJ2-7 and V is TRBV28; TRBD2 aligns across 7 bases. There are 15 residues in the CDR3. Trimming cost V 5 bases and J 3 bases; bases outside gene matches: 10. CDR1 is MDHEN and CDR2 is SYDVKM in the germline V gene. CDR3 nucleotides: TGTGCCAGCAGTCGGACTAGGCGAGCTCTCTACGAGCAGTACTTC. It yields the protein CASSRTRRALYEQYF. Supplemented by reference TRBV28 and TRBJ2-7, the full variable domain reads DVKVTQSSRYLVKRTGEKVFLECVQDMDHENMFWYRQDPGLGLRLIYFSYDVKMKEKGDIPEGYSVSREKKERFSLILESASTNQTSMYLCASSRTRRALYEQYFGPGTRLTVT.

This clone showed up just a few times. This rearrangement joins TRBV5-5 to TRBJ2-7; a possible D gene is TRBD2 (5 bases). V was trimmed by 3 bases and J by 7 bases, leaving 17 bases between them. Germline loops: CDR1 SGHKS, CDR2 YYEKEE (reference sequence). The CDR3 extends over 14 amino acids. The CDR3 sequence: CASSSGIYSREQYF. The CDR3 bases are TGTGCCAGCAGCTCCGGGATCTACTCGCGGGAGCAGTACTTC.

The chain combines TRBV7-9 with TRBJ1-1; D is perhaps TRBD1 (6 bases). The V and J ends lost 5 bases and 5 bases respectively, with 15 bases between them. Germline CDR1 reads SEHNR; CDR2 reads FQNEAQ (reference sequence). CDR3 length: 14 amino acids. CDR3 sequence: CASSDTGRRTEAFF. The CDR3, as DNA: TGTGCCAGCAGCGACACAGGGAGGAGAACTGAAGCTTTCTTT.

The chain is built from TRBV5-1 and TRBJ2-5, with a tentative D call TRBD2 (7 bases). This CDR3 is 16 amino acids long. CDR1 is SGHRS, CDR2 YFSETQ, per germline. Trimming stripped 4 bases from V and 5 bases from J, with 21 bases between. The CDR3 spells CASSHRSAGRGETQYF. The CDR3 nucleotides are TGCGCCAGCAGCCACCGCTCAGCGGGAAGGGGGGAGACCCAGTACTTC.

The V and J genes are TRBV7-2 and TRBJ2-5; D perhaps matches TRBD1 (5 bases). The V gene's germline CDR1 is SGHTA and CDR2 FQGNSA. The CDR3 extends over 12 amino acids. The ends were cut back, 0 bases at V and 9 bases at J, with 8 bases in the middle. The CDR3 loop is CASSLAGVPQYF. The CDR3 DNA reads as TGTGCCAGCAGCTTAGCAGGGGTGCCCCAGTACTTC.

This chain uses TRBV4-3 with TRBJ1-1, with D tentatively TRBD1 (6 bases). The V gene lost 0 bases and the J gene lost 4 bases, with 15 bases spanning the gap. The germline CDR1 and CDR2 sequences are LGHNA and YSLEER. This CDR3 has 16 amino acids. The CDR3 loop reads CASSQDPTGTGTEAFF. CDR3 DNA sequence: TGCGCCAGCAGCCAAGATCCCACAGGGACTGGCACTGAAGCTTTCTTT.

The chain recombines TRBV28 with TRBJ1-3; D remains unclear. This CDR3 is 14 amino acids long. The germline V gene encodes CDR1 MDHEN and CDR2 SYDVKM. Trimming shortened V by 4 bases and J by 0 bases, and 7 bases separated the two germline ends. The CDR3 sequence: CASSWSDSGNTIYF. The CDR3 nucleotides read TGTGCCAGCAGTTGGTCCGACTCTGGAAACACCATATATTTT.

The chain recombines TRBV2 with TRBJ2-3; D is unclear. In germline, CDR1 is SNHLY, CDR2 FYNNEI. This CDR3 has 14 residues. With 3 bases removed from V and 0 bases from J, the gap between germline ends came to 7 bases. The CDR3 DNA reads as TGTGCCAGCAGTGAGTCGGTTAGCACAGATACGCAGTATTTT. Its translation is CASSESVSTDTQYF. Based on the CDR3 plus reference TRBV2 and TRBJ2-3, the full variable domain is EPEVTQTPSHQVTQMGQEVILRCVPISNHLYFYWYRQILGQKVEFLVSFYNNEISEKSEIFDDQFSVERPDGSNFTLKIRSTKLEDSAMYFCASSESVSTDTQYFGPGTRLTVL.

Points on this clone: An end of the junction does not agree with germline; a read error may underlie this. This chain links TRBV4-1 with TRBJ2-7, with 10 nucleotides matching TRBD2. Per the germline V gene, CDR1 is MGHRA and CDR2 is YSYEKL. This CDR3 is 17 amino acids long. CDR3 protein: CASSANSGGSWSSEQCF. CDR3 nucleotide sequence: TGCGCCAGCAGCGCCAATAGCGGGGGGTCGTGGTCAAGCGAGCAGTGCTTC.

This sequence joins TRBV5-1 and TRBJ1-1; TRBD1 matches at 7 bases. CDR1 is SGHRS, CDR2 YFSETQ, per germline. Trimming cost V 3 bases and J 0 bases; bases outside gene matches: 8. The CDR3 contains 16 residues. The CDR3: CASSSQTGILNTEAFF. The CDR3 DNA sequence: TGCGCCAGCAGCTCCCAGACAGGGATCCTGAACACTGAAGCTTTCTTT.

The chain joins TRBV15 to TRBJ2-1; TRBD1 matches at 8 bases. V trimming: 2 bases; J trimming: 2 bases; junction bases outside the gene matches: 5. CDR1 is LNHNV and CDR2 is YYDKDF in the germline V gene (reference sequence). The CDR3 has 16 amino acids. The CDR3 DNA follows: TGTGCCACCAGCAGAATGACGGGACAGGCCTACAATGAGCAGTTCTTC. Translated, it gives CATSRMTGQAYNEQFF.

The V gene is TRBV19, the J gene TRBJ2-1, with D hard to call. Germline lookup yields CDR1 LNHDA and CDR2 SQIVND (reference sequence). V was trimmed by 3 bases and J by 2 bases, leaving 8 bases between them. CDR3 length: 14 residues. The CDR3 DNA reads TGTGCCAGTAGTATGGACGGAGCCTACAATGAGCAGTTCTTC. Protein: CASSMDGAYNEQFF.